The 17 T cell receptor beta chains reported below all come from one sample, sequenced in a study of T-cell reconstitution after alpha-beta-depleted transplantation in children. Unique molecular identifiers featured in how the TCRbeta library was prepared. One entry per CDR3 protein results from TCRdb running MiXCR on the PCR reads. The table records roughly 420,000 distinct CDR3 sequences, 15% to 20% of them present only once. The source material was PBMCs, mostly from graft donor cells, sampled 360 days after TCRalphabeta/CD19-depleted stem cell transplant. The receptor set was obtained from a boy less than two years old who had a stem cell transplant for Wiskott-Aldrich syndrome, so the T cells may come from the graft donor.

This rearrangement joins TRBV29-1 to TRBJ1-2; D uncertain. The V end was cut by 7 bases, the J end by 8 bases, with 26 bases between. The CDR3 is 15 residues long. Germline assignment: CDR1 SQVTM and CDR2 ANQGSEA. CDR3 loop: CSAIPTDHIGSGYTF. DNA of the CDR3: TGCAGCGCCATCCCGACGGATCATATTGGATCAGGCTACACCTTC.

This chain connects TRBV20-1 to TRBJ2-4; tentative D call: TRBD2 (5 bases). The germline V gene has CDR1 DFQATT and CDR2 SNEGSKA (reference sequence). This CDR3 is 15 amino acids long. With 2 bases removed from V and 0 bases from J, the gap between germline ends came to 11 bases. The CDR3 nucleotides are TGCAGTGCTAGATCCCGGGAACTAGCCAAAAACATTCAGTACTTC. Its translation is CSARSRELAKNIQYF.

This clonotype has just a few counts. The chain carries TRBV6-2 or TRBV6-3 and TRBJ2-1; maybe TRBD2 (6 bases). Trimming shortened V by 3 bases and J by 0 bases, and 9 bases separated the two germline ends. The CDR3 extends over 15 amino acids. Germline V gene lookup returns CDR1 MNHEY and CDR2 SVGEGT. The DNA for the CDR3 is TGTGCCAGCAGTTATCAGACTAGCTCCTACAATGAGCAGTTCTTC. Protein sequence: CASSYQTSSYNEQFF.

The V and J genes are TRBV7-2 and TRBJ1-6; 9 nucleotides line up with TRBD1. The germline V gene has CDR1 SGHTA and CDR2 FQGNSA. The CDR3 is 16 residues long. V trimming: 5 bases; J trimming: 10 bases; junction bases outside the gene matches: 12. Here the CDR3 reads CASSHRGRGLESPLHF. In nucleotides, the CDR3 is TGTGCCAGCAGCCACAGGGGGCGGGGGTTGGAATCACCCCTCCACTTT.

The chain uses TRBV10-3 and TRBJ2-1; the match to TRBD1 covers 7 bases. CDR3 length equals 12 residues. Trimming removed 8 bases from V and 10 bases from J; junction bases left unmatched: 8. Germline CDR1 ENHRY, CDR2 SYGVKD. For the CDR3, the DNA is TGTGCCATCGGGAAAACAGGGGAGGAGCAGTTCTTC. Amino acid sequence: CAIGKTGEEQFF.

V usage is TRBV9 and J usage is TRBJ2-1; TRBD1 aligns across 9 bases. The CDR3 is made up of 15 amino acids. The junction had 11 bases not matched to a gene; V was cut back by 4 bases and J by 9 bases. Germline-derived CDR1 and CDR2 are SGDLS and YYNGEE. This chain's CDR3 is CASSRGTGKGGEQFF. CDR3 DNA sequence: TGTGCCAGCAGCAGAGGGACAGGGAAGGGAGGTGAGCAGTTCTTC.

This clonotype was observed a single time. The V gene is TRBV11-2, the J gene TRBJ2-7; no clear D gene. The CDR3 length is 14 residues. Germline V gene data show CDR1 as SGHAT and CDR2 as FQNNGV. Trimming removed 1 base from V and 6 bases from J, with 13 bases in between. The chain's CDR3 is CASSLGLWRSEQYF. As DNA, the CDR3 is TGTGCCAGCAGCTTAGGCCTCTGGCGTAGCGAGCAGTACTTC.

V is TRBV12-3 or TRBV12-4 and J is TRBJ2-2, with TRBD2 matching 11 bases. This CDR3 is built from 16 residues. J was trimmed by 5 bases and V by 4 bases; bases with no gene match: 6. The CDR3 reads CASSYKLAGVTGELFF. The CDR3 nucleotides read TGTGCCAGCAGTTACAAACTAGCGGGAGTTACCGGGGAGCTGTTTTTT.

This clonotype was observed a few times. The chain uses TRBV2 and TRBJ2-1; perhaps D is TRBD1 or TRBD2 (5 bases each). This CDR3 is built from 14 residues. Germline V gene data show CDR1 as SNHLY and CDR2 as FYNNEI. Trimming stripped 10 bases from V and 8 bases from J, with 21 bases between. CDR3 nucleotide sequence: TGTGCCACCCTGTGGGACGGAAGATTCGATGAGCAGTTCTTC. This gives the protein CATLWDGRFDEQFF. Complete variable domain (other parts from reference TRBV2 and TRBJ2-1): EPEVTQTPSHQVTQMGQEVILRCVPISNHLYFYWYRQILGQKVEFLVSFYNNEISEKSEIFDDQFSVERPDGSNFTLKIRSTKLEDSAMYFCATLWDGRFDEQFFGPGTRLTVL.

This chain connects TRBV20-1 to TRBJ2-5; 10 nucleotides align to TRBD1. CDR1 and CDR2 (germline): DFQATT, SNEGSKA (reference sequence). CDR3 length: 14 residues. The ends lost 6 bases at V and 5 bases at J; junction bases unmatched: 9. The CDR3 DNA follows: TGCAGTGCCAGGGGGGACAGGGGAGACGAGACCCAGTACTTC. The encoded protein is CSARGDRGDETQYF.

This clonotype was picked up a small number of times. The chain has TRBV6-1 and TRBJ1-1; D is uncertain. The CDR3 runs to 12 residues. V lost 4 bases to trimming and J lost 1 base, with 4 bases between them. In germline, CDR1 is MNHNS, CDR2 SASEGT. DNA for the CDR3: TGTGCCAGCAGTGCCCAGAACACTGAAGCTTTCTTT. This sequence encodes CASSAQNTEAFF.

The rearrangement links TRBV20-1 to TRBJ1-1, with D tentatively TRBD1 (5 bases). The V and J ends lost 0 bases and 6 bases respectively, with 17 bases between them. The CDR3 runs to 15 residues. CDR1 DFQATT and CDR2 SNEGSKA come from the germline V gene (reference sequence). The CDR3 protein is CSARDGGRLWAEAFF. For the CDR3, the DNA is TGCAGTGCTAGAGATGGGGGGAGATTATGGGCTGAAGCTTTCTTT.

The chain uses TRBV2 and TRBJ2-2; D not resolved. The germline V and J ends were trimmed by 8 bases and 7 bases, with 14 bases remaining between them. Germline CDR1 reads SNHLY; CDR2 reads FYNNEI. The CDR3 consists of 13 residues. CDR3 in amino acids: CASLQNPSGELFF. The CDR3 nucleotides are TGTGCCAGCCTCCAAAACCCAAGCGGGGAGCTGTTTTTT.

The CDR3 protein is CASSLVRTSNNEQFF. CDR3 coding DNA: TGCGCCAGCAGCTTGGTCCGGACTAGTAACAATGAGCAGTTCTTC. The chain recombines TRBV5-1 with TRBJ2-1, with 7 bases fitting TRBD2. The V gene's germline CDR1 is SGHRS and CDR2 YFSETQ. The CDR3 has 15 residues. Trimming removed 0 bases from V and 5 bases from J; junction bases left unmatched: 5.

This clonotype has only a few counts. The chain couples TRBV24-1 to TRBJ2-3; D is unclear. V was cut by 5 bases and J by 4 bases, with 15 bases left in between. Germline V gene sequence: CDR1 KGHDR, CDR2 SFDVKD. This CDR3 has 15 residues. CDR3 DNA sequence: TGTGCCACCAGTGGCAGGCTTGGGTGGTCAGATACGCAGTATTTT. Protein: CATSGRLGWSDTQYF.

The V gene is TRBV20-1, the J gene TRBJ2-1, with 8 bases identical to TRBD2. V was pared by 1 base and J by 8 bases, with 10 bases of the junction left unmatched. CDR3 length equals 15 residues. Germline CDR1 is DFQATT and CDR2 is SNEGSKA (reference sequence). The CDR3 reads CSARVFGGAFHEQFF. The CDR3 bases are TGCAGTGCTAGAGTGTTCGGGGGGGCGTTTCATGAGCAGTTCTTC.

CDR3 sequence: CASSGQGAPGANVLTF. In DNA form, the CDR3 reads TGCGCCAGCAGCGGTCAGGGGGCGCCTGGGGCCAACGTCCTGACTTTC. The rearrangement links TRBV4-3 to TRBJ2-6, with 8 bases identical to TRBD1. The CDR3 spans 16 residues. Germline CDR1 and CDR2: LGHNA and YSLEER. J was trimmed by 2 bases and V by 5 bases; bases with no gene match: 5.